The sequence of this T cell receptor beta chain was determined in a study of Graves' ophthalmopathy and Graves' hyperthyroidism (dated by TCRdb to 2016 to 2019). About the full investigation: Peripheral blood was collected before any treatment was given, at the time of initial diagnosis. In total, 135 blood samples were TCR-sequenced: fewer than 50 ophthalmopathy, some 72 hyperthyroidism and 17 hyperthyroidism-to-ophthalmopathy patients. To explore V-J signatures that distinguish ophthalmopathy from hyperthyroidism, a discovery set of under 110 patients was enrolled, made up of under 50 with ophthalmopathy and fewer than 60 with stable hyperthyroidism. In over 5 hyperthyroidism patients, the T-cell repertoire of thyroid tissue was compared with the T-cell repertoire of blood. The independent validation cohort included 18 to 20 hyperthyroidism patients plus 17 patients who later progressed from hyperthyroidism to ophthalmopathy. The study used TCR beta repertoire signatures to distinguish Graves' ophthalmopathy from Graves' hyperthyroidism and to predict progression to ophthalmopathy. After sampling, hyperthyroidism patients received methimazole starting at 30 mg daily, and ophthalmopathy patients received high-dose intravenous methylprednisolone.

Ophthalmopathy patients were characterized by moderately to severely active disease, a Clinical Activity Score of at least 3, a NOSPECS grade of at least 4, and a disease duration under 3 months. Patients were excluded if they had other autoimmune diseases, uncontrolled infections, pregnancy or lactation. Clinical symptoms, serum thyroxine, TRAb, thyroid ultrasound and orbital computed tomography formed the basis of the diagnosis. Ficoll-Paque density gradient centrifugation was used to isolate PBMCs from 8.5 to 10 ml of fresh peripheral blood. Trizol reagent was used to extract the total RNA, and its quality was then checked on an Agilent 2100 Bioanalyzer. This clonotype was picked up a small number of times. Its antigen is not yet known. Base-call qualities are not available, and no considerably larger clone is one nucleotide away. On the study overall, not on this receptor specifically: In validation, the model predicted ophthalmopathy progression with about 70% sensitivity and around 72% specificity; around twelve predicted patients were CT-confirmed with GO in a median of roughly 6.8 months. In cross-validation, the 13-signature model distinguished ophthalmopathy from stable hyperthyroidism with just over 85% sensitivity and approximately 81% specificity, while in the test set the corresponding values were about 80% and 75%. Most of the expanded thyroid clonotypes with a frequency above 0.001 were also detected in blood, and it was suggested that the thyroid immune response may be reflected by blood repertoires. Sample size was not statistically predetermined, and group allocation was not concealed from the investigators.

TCR beta CDR3 regions were amplified from RNA transcripts for repertoire sequencing. HTBI primers and the Qiagen OneStep RT-PCR kit were used in a first-round RT-PCR, which was followed by a second-round multiplex PCR, size selection and purification. Sequencing of the libraries was carried out on an Illumina HiSeq2000 in paired-end mode with 100 bp reads. The paper's processing steps were these. SOAPnuke was used to process the reads, removing any read that contained adapters or uncalled bases, had a mean Phred below 15, or lacked an exact match to the constant primer or identifier. COPE v1.2.5 was used to merge high-quality paired reads. Each unique nucleotide sequence was defined as a clonotype, and clonotypes were aligned to IMGT TRB V, D and J references with MiTCR v1.1. Analysis was restricted to V-J combinations with a frequency above 0.0001, which covered 98% to 99.2% of repertoires. For each V-J combination, a TCR clonal expansion and chaos score was defined as the ratio of F50 clonal expansion to chaos observed in the TCRdist matrix. Welch's t-statistics and random forest were used to narrow the features down to around 13 V-J combinations, which were then fed into a naive Bayes classifier. Thyroid-blood repertoire similarity was quantified with the Morisita-Horn index. The public sequencing data were trimmed at Q25 with fastp and processed into clonotypes with MiXCR by TCRdb, which kept only in-frame beta chains. Each record represents a unique CDR3 protein, reported with the most common genes and DNA among its rows. TCRdb, rather than the study authors, made the V and J calls. The sample profile shows about 230,000 distinct CDR3 sequences; roughly 50% of them were found once. The ten largest clones add up to less than 60% of the sample.

From V the trimming removes 4 bases and from J it removes 3 bases, while the gene matches leave 3 bases of the junction unaccounted for. CDR1 is given as SGHRS and CDR2 as YFSETQ, both from the germline V gene. Including the terminal cysteine and phenylalanine, the CDR3 comprises 15 residues. Here the CDR3 DNA is all that survives: 45 bases in frame from base 1. The TCR comes from an adult man with Graves' ophthalmopathy. The sample was peripheral blood. Rearrangement joined TRBV5-1 to TRBJ1-5; 11 central nucleotides agree with TRBD1. In nucleotides, the sequence is TGCGCCAGCAGCGCGGGACAGGGGGACAATCAGCCCCAGCATTTT. The encoded protein is CASSAGQGDNQPQHF. The entire variable domain, with the stretches around the CDR3 drawn from the reference TRBV5-1 and TRBJ1-5 proteins, is KAGVTQTPRYLIKTRGQQVTLSCSPISGHRSVSWYQQTPGQGLQFLFEYFSETQRNKGNFPGRFSGRQFSNSRSEMNVSTLELGDSALYLCASSAGQGDNQPQHFGDGTRLSIL.